Following are 7 T cell receptor beta chains from one sample sequenced in a study of blood T cell repertoires in COVID-19. Assay used: immunoSEQ multiplex PCR; TCRdb lists only in-frame clones, some missing. The sample lists a few hundred thousand clones; 70% to 90% were seen once. The source material was PBMCs or T cells enriched from blood (not recorded which). These receptors originate from a man aged 35 to 55 who had recovered from COVID-19.

The J gene is TRBJ1-2, the V gene TRBV5-4; 9 bases map to TRBD1. Trimming at V came to 3 bases and at J to 2 bases, leaving 5 bases not matched to a gene. The CDR3 runs to 15 residues. Germline V gene sequence: CDR1 SGHNT, CDR2 YYREEE (reference sequence). The CDR3 loop reads CASSSPTGGNYGYTF. The CDR3 DNA is TGTGCCAGCAGCTCGCCGACAGGGGGGAACTATGGCTACACCTTC.

J is TRBJ1-3 and V is TRBV29-1, with 7 bases identical to TRBD1. This CDR3 is 14 amino acids long. Germline CDR1 reads SQVTM; CDR2 reads ANQGSEA. The J segment lost 2 bases and the V segment lost 5 bases, leaving 6 bases of the junction unmatched. CDR3 sequence: CSVMRGLTGNTIYF. The CDR3 DNA sequence: TGCAGCGTTATGAGGGGGCTGACTGGAAACACCATATATTTT. Supplemented by reference TRBV29-1 and TRBJ1-3, the full variable domain reads SAVISQKPSRDICQRGTSLTIQCQVDSQVTMMFWYRQQPGQSLTLIATANQGSEATYESGFVIDKFPISRPNLTFSTLTVSNMSPEDSSIYLCSVMRGLTGNTIYFGEGSWLTVV.

V and J are TRBV2 and TRBJ2-3; the D is unclear. The CDR3 runs to 11 residues. Looked up from germline, CDR1 is SNHLY and CDR2 is FYNNEI. V dropped 5 bases and J dropped 4 bases, with 4 bases sitting between them. As DNA, the CDR3 is TGTGCCAGCAGTTTCGCAGATACGCAGTATTTT. Protein sequence: CASSFADTQYF.

This chain links TRBV9 with TRBJ2-7; D remains unclear. V gave up 4 bases and J gave up 1 base, with 15 bases separating them. The CDR3 is 15 amino acids. Per germline, CDR1 SGDLS and CDR2 YYNGEE. The CDR3 sequence is CASSPALGASYEQYF. The CDR3 DNA reads TGTGCCAGCAGCCCCGCCTTGGGCGCGTCCTACGAGCAGTACTTC.

The CDR3 sequence is CASSFDPQGEDQPQHF. CDR3 nucleotide sequence: TGTGCCAGCAGTTTCGACCCACAGGGGGAGGATCAGCCCCAGCATTTT. The rearrangement uses TRBV6-2 or TRBV6-3 and TRBJ1-5; TRBD1 aligns across 8 bases. CDR1 and CDR2 (germline): MNHEY, SVGEGT. The CDR3 is made up of 16 amino acids. J lost 5 bases, V lost 4 bases, and 10 bases had no gene match.

V and J are TRBV7-2 and TRBJ2-1; TRBD2 aligns across 8 bases. Germline loops: CDR1 SGHTA, CDR2 FQGNSA. The junction had 8 bases not matched to a gene; V was cut back by 1 base and J by 6 bases. The CDR3 covers 16 residues. CDR3 sequence reads: CASSLGPGGPANEQFF. In nucleotides, the CDR3 is TGTGCCAGCAGCTTAGGTCCGGGAGGGCCTGCCAATGAGCAGTTCTTC.

CDR3 amino acids: CASRGLAGTGELFF. DNA for the CDR3: TGTGCCAGCAGAGGACTAGCAGGTACCGGGGAGCTGTTTTTT. V and J are TRBV9 and TRBJ2-2; 8 nucleotides agree with TRBD2. V lost 5 bases and J lost 5; bases outside the gene matches: 5. Per germline, CDR1 SGDLS and CDR2 YYNGEE. There are 14 residues in the CDR3.